Reported below is one T cell receptor (beta chain). Profiled with immunoSEQ multiplex PCR; TCRdb holds only in-frame clones, not every one. Of fewer than 85,000 clones listed, 85% to 95% are singletons. The sample is drawn from a study of T cell changes during pregnancy in multiple sclerosis. The sample here was peripheral blood, taken in the third trimester of pregnancy. The clonotype comes from a female donor in good health, enrolled as a control in a pregnancy study.

This CDR3 reads CASRGAGVIAEQFF. The CDR3 bases are TGTGCCAGCCGAGGAGCGGGAGTTATTGCTGAGCAGTTCTTC. The chain combines TRBV6-5 with TRBJ2-1, with 8 bases matching TRBD2. CDR1 and CDR2 (germline): MNHEY, SVGAGI. The CDR3 covers 14 residues. J lost 9 bases, V lost 8 bases, and 12 bases had no gene match.